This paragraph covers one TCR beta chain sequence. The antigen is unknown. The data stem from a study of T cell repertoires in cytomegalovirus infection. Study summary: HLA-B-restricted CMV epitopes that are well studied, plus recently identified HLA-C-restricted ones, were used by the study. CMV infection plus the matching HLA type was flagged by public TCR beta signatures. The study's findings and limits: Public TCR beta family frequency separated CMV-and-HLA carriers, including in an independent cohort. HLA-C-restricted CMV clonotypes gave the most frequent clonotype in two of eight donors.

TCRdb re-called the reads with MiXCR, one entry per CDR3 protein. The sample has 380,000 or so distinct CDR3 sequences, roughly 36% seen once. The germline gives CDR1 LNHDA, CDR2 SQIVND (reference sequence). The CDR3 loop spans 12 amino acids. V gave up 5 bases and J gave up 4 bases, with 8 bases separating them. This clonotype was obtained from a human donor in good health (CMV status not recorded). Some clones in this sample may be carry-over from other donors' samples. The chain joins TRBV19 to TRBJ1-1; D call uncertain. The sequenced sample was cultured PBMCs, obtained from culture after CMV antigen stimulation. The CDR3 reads CASSWGGTEAFF. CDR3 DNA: TGTGCCAGTAGTTGGGGAGGCACTGAAGCTTTCTTT. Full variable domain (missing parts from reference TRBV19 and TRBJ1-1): DGGITQSPKYLFRKEGQNVTLSCEQNLNHDAMYWYRQDPGQGLRLIYYSQIVNDFQKGDIAEGYSVSREKKESFPLTVTSAQKNPTAFYLCASSWGGTEAFFGQGTRLTVV.